This T cell receptor beta chain was sequenced during a study of cytomegalovirus exposure and HLA in healthy donors. General study results and limits: The study found most TCR sequences rare, yet found some public TCRs in many donors. Earlier analysis yielded a pattern in which most TCR beta V segments were productive about 87% or about 30% of the time. For cytomegalovirus status, the classifier reportedly gave diagnoses with high specificity and sensitivity.

Turning to this clone: Its antigen is as yet unknown.

PCR employed 60 Vbeta and 13 Jbeta primers. The method was immunoSEQ multiplex PCR; TCRdb's version includes in-frame clones alone and lacks a portion of them. The sample yields roughly 72,000 clones, roughly 80% seen once. V was pared by 5 bases and J by 0 bases, with 7 bases of the junction left unmatched. The CDR3 loop spans 15 amino acids. Germline V gene sequence: CDR1 SGHVS, CDR2 FQNEAQ. This chain joins TRBV7-8 and TRBJ2-7; TRBD2 matches at 7 bases. Source material: PBMCs. The receptor comes from a woman between 40 and 55 years old in good health and CMV-seropositive. The CDR3 nucleotides are TGTGCCAGCAGCCCGACGACGGGGGGCTCCTACGAGCAGTACTTC. It specifies CASSPTTGGSYEQYF.